A single TCR beta chain is shown here with its context. This clone's antigen is unknown. The sample holds no much larger clone one base away, and base qualities are not on file. The data stem from a study of T cell responses to AZD1222 COVID-19 vaccine (dated by TCRdb to the early 2020s). For context, the study as a whole: TCR sequencing covered roughly 230 trial participants: some 210 given two doses of AZD1222 and about 26 given two doses of MenACWY control vaccine. Trial participants were enrolled by age into subgroups of 18-55, 56-69 and 70-plus years, and roughly 160, 29 and 62 TCR-sequenced participants, respectively, were included in these subgroups.

Study-wide conclusions, independent of this receptor: No day 14 peak-response samples were available, so repertoires were characterized only after the peak T cell response. Spike-specific TCR breadth and depth rose significantly after two AZD1222 doses compared with day 0 and with MenACWY recipients. Most participants were white British and females outnumbered males, and the authors suggested that clonal diversity may have been underestimated. Epitopes outside the regions mutated in the B.1.351 and B.1.1.7 variants were reportedly recognized by nearly half of the unique spike-specific TCRs. In the small 56-69-year group, the increase in depth fell short of significance, most likely because of low power. Conclusions about previously exposed vaccinees are limited, since just 6 or 7 AZD1222 recipients were seropositive for SARS-CoV-2 at baseline. The whole spike protein was spanned by vaccine-associated CD4 TCRs, and dominant responses were seen in regions 160-218 and 743-854.

Counted from cysteine to valine, this CDR3 has 12 amino acids. The kept DNA is CDR3 alone, 36 bases in frame from the first base. Via the germline V gene, CDR1 is SGHTS and CDR2 YDEGEE. At the junction V is shortened by 1 base and J by 4 bases, with 6 bases in between. The CDR3 regions of human TCRbeta chains were analyzed by immunosequencing. As for the original processing: Repertoire TCRs were matched against a reference library of SARS-CoV-2-specific TCRs generated with the MIRA antigen-specificity platform. Breadth was defined as the fraction of unique TCRs that were SARS-CoV-2-associated, and depth was defined as the fraction of total T cells that were SARS-CoV-2-associated. Using the MIRA data, each spike-specific TCR was mapped to the spike region that the TCR reacts to and placed in a CD4 or CD8 class. Log10-transformed breadth and depth values were compared by one-way ANOVA with Sidak's multiple comparisons tests. The table comes from immuneACCESS by way of TCRdb, which keeps in-frame sequences with V and J called. Part of the clones is missing from these tables; in studies checked, under half for an unresolved V gene and the rest for unknown reasons. The DNA gave D and trimming, while V, J and clone size come from that table. For this sample the table gives some 140,000 clones, of which less than 90% were detected only once. The ten largest clones take up 4.5% to 6% of the sample.

Read against the paper, the sample's time point label means: baseline before first vaccination. What the treatment or condition label conveys for this sample: meningococcal conjugate vaccine given as trial control. Vaccinee samples came from UK trials COV001 and COV002, including a single-blind randomized controlled phase 2/3 trial of AZD1222 (ChAdOx1 nCoV-19) in healthy adults. For TCRbeta chain sequencing, PBMC samples from trial participants were taken at day 0 and at day 28 after the second dose. Source: peripheral blood, taken on day 0 of MenACWY control vaccination. The receptor comes from an adult in good health. In this chain, TRBV5-8 is recombined with TRBJ2-7; no D gene can be assigned with confidence. The sequence in DNA is TGTGCCAGCAGCTTGAGAGATTACGAGCAGTACGTC. Translated, it gives CASSLRDYEQYV.